The present TCR beta chain was sequenced within a study of T-cell reconstitution after alpha-beta-depleted transplantation in children. The authors prepared the TCRbeta library with unique molecular identifiers. A single record per CDR3 protein comes from TCRdb applying MiXCR to the PCR reads. The sample contains roughly 500,000 distinct CDR3 sequences, around 12% of which appear only once. This CDR3 comprises 15 residues. Trimming removed 1 base from V and 5 bases from J, with 15 bases in between. The sample in question was PBMCs from the stem cell graft donor, obtained from the stem cell graft. The chain couples TRBV12-3 or TRBV12-4 to TRBJ2-7; D may be TRBD1 (6 bases). This sequence originates from a human donor who donated a stem cell graft to a child with combined immunodeficiency. The CDR3 protein is CASSLGAGVNDEQYF. The CDR3 region has the DNA TGTGCCAGCAGTTTAGGGGCAGGGGTTAACGACGAGCAGTACTTC.